This T cell receptor (beta chain) is from a study of early T cells in non-severe SARS-CoV-2 infection. For the study at large: Whole-blood bulk RNA, unsorted, was sequenced, and chains were unpaired. Study-wide findings and caveats: Private and CD4 specificities were missed by VDJdb matching, skewed to anti-spike CD8.

This clonotype has at least ten counts. The antigen remains unidentified. cDNA molecules, individually, were tagged with unique molecular identifiers. TCRdb redid the calling of the 5' RACE reads with MiXCR, one entry per CDR3 protein. The sample yields 30,000 to 40,000 distinct CDR3 sequences, roughly 5% seen once. Per the germline V gene, CDR1 is LNHNV and CDR2 is YYDKDF (reference sequence). V gave up 2 bases and J gave up 12 bases, with 26 bases separating them. The CDR3 length is 17 residues. The rearrangement uses TRBV15 and TRBJ2-1; D might be TRBD2 (5 bases). The source of this sequence is an adult who was a healthcare worker with PCR-confirmed SARS-CoV-2 infection or an uninfected control (not recorded which). Sample: whole blood. The CDR3 DNA reads as TGTGCCACCAGCAGATACCGGGAAATTGGAACGGTGGGGTTGCAGTTCTTC. Its translation is CATSRYREIGTVGLQFF.